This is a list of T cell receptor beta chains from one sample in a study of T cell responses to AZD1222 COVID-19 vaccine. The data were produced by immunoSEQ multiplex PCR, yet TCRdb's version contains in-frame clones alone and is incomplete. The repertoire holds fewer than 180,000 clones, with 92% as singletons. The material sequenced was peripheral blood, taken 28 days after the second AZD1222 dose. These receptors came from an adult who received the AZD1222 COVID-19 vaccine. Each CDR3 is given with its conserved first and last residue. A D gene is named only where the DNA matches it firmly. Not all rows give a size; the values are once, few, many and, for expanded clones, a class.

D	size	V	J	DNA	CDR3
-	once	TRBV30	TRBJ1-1	TGTGCCTGGAGGGTCGGGCTGGGGAACACTGAAGCTTTCTTT	CAWRVGLGNTEAFF
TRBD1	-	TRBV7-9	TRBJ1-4	TGTGCCAGCAGCTTGAACAGGGGGGTCGCAACTAATGAAAAACTGTTTTTT	CASSLNRGVATNEKLFF
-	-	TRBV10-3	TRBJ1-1	TGTGCCATCAGCTTCGTCGAGAACACTGAAGCTTTCTTT	CAISFVENTEAFF
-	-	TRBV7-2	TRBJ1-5	TGTGCCAGCAGCTTAGGCCAGAGCAATCAGCCCCAGCATTTT	CASSLGQSNQPQHF
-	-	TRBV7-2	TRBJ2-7	TGTGCCAGCAGCTTAGGACTAACCCGCTACGAGCAGTACTTC	CASSLGLTRYEQYF
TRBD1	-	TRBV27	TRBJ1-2	TGTGCCAGCAGTTCGGACAGGGTGTATGGCTACACCTTC	CASSSDRVYGYTF
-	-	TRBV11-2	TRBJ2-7	TGTGCCAGCAGCCCGGCACAGGGCGCCTACGAGCAGTACTTC	CASSPAQGAYEQYF
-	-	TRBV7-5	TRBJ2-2	TGTGTCAGAAGCTTAGAGGCCCGGGTAGCGGGAGCAAACACCGGGGAGCTGTTTTTT	CVRSLEARVAGANTGELFF
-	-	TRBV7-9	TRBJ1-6	TGTGCCAGTCAAACAGGGACCCATGTTAATTCACCCCTCCACTTT	CASQTGTHVNSPLHF
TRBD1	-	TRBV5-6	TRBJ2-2	TGTGCCAGCAGCCCAGGGGGCCCGAACACCGGGGAGCTGTTTTTT	CASSPGGPNTGELFF
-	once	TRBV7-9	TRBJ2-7	TGTGCCAGCAGCTTAGAACTCCAAGGCTACGAGCAGTACTTC	CASSLELQGYEQYF
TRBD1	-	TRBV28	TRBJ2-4	TGTGCCAGCAGTTTCCCCCCGACAGGGGACGGCATTCAGTACTTC	CASSFPPTGDGIQYF
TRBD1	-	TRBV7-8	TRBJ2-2	TGTGCCAGCAGTAAAACAGGGGGCGAGGTCGGGGAGCTGTTTTTT	CASSKTGGEVGELFF
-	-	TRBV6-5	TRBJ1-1	TGTGCCAGCAGGAAGGGGCAGGGTACCGAAGCTTTCTTT	CASRKGQGTEAFF
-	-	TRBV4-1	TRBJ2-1	TGCGCCAGCAGCCAAGATCATGGAACTAGTACCTACAATGAGCAGTTCTTC	CASSQDHGTSTYNEQFF
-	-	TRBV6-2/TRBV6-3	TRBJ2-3	TGTGCCAGCAGTTTGGTCACAGATACGCAGTATTTT	CASSLVTDTQYF
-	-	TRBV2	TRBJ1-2	TGTGCCAGCAGTGATTCCCTAGGGTCAACCTATGGCTACACCTTC	CASSDSLGSTYGYTF
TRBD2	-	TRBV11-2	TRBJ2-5	TGTGCCAGCAGCCCCCTACGTAGCGGGCGGCCAGAGACCCAGTACTTC	CASSPLRSGRPETQYF
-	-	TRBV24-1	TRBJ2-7	TGTGCCACCAGTGAAACCGGCAGGGGCTACGAGCAGTACTTC	CATSETGRGYEQYF
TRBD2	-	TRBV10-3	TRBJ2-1	TGTGCCATCAGTGAGTTGGCTAGCGGGTACAATGAGCAGTTCTTC	CAISELASGYNEQFF
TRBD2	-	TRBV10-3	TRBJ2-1	TGTGCCATCAGTGCTACTAGCGGTAAGGTCGGCTACAATGAGCAGTTCTTC	CAISATSGKVGYNEQFF
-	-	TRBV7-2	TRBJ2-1	TGTGCCAGCAGCCCTCGCGGGGCAGCGTCCTACAATGAGCAGTTCTTC	CASSPRGAASYNEQFF
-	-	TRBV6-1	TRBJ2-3	TGTGCCAGCAGTGAACAGGGTGCCACAGATACGCAGTATTTT	CASSEQGATDTQYF
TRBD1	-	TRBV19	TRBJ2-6	TGTGCCAGTAGCCAAATGACAGGGCCAGGGTCTGGGGCCAACGTCCTGACTTTC	CASSQMTGPGSGANVLTF
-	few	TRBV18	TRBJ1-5	TGTGCCAGCTCACCGGTCAACTTCGTGCCCCAGCATTTT	CASSPVNFVPQHF
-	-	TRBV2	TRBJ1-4	TGTGCCAGCAGTGTCCGAAGACCCACTAATGAAAAACTGTTTTTT	CASSVRRPTNEKLFF
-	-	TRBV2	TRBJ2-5	TGTGCCAGCAGTGAACTTTCTAGGACGGAGACCCAGTACTTC	CASSELSRTETQYF
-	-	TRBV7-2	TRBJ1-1	TGTGCCAGCAGTTTGGGGGGCGGGAACACTGAAGCTTTCTTT	CASSLGGGNTEAFF
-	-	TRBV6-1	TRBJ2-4	TGTGCCAGCAGTGACCAACCCTTAGCCAAAAACATTCAGTACTTC	CASSDQPLAKNIQYF
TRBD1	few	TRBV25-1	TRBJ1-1	TGTGCCAGCAGTGCGACGGGACAGGGGAACACTGAAGCTTTCTTT	CASSATGQGNTEAFF
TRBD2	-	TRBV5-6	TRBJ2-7	TGTGCCAGCAGCTTGGGCCTAGCGGAGCCCTACGAGCAGTACTTC	CASSLGLAEPYEQYF
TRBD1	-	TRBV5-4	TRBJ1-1	TGTGCCAGCAGCTTGGAATGGACAGGGGGCACTGAAGCTTTCTTT	CASSLEWTGGTEAFF
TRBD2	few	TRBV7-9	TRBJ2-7	TGTGCCAGCAGCTTGGGACTAGCGGGCCCCTACGAGCAGTACTTC	CASSLGLAGPYEQYF
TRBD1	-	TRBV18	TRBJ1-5	TGTGCCAGCTCACCCGACAGGGGAAGTCAGCCCCAGCATTTT	CASSPDRGSQPQHF
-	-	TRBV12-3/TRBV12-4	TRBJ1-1	TGTGCCAGCAGTTTTATACAGGGTGCTGAAGCTTTCTTT	CASSFIQGAEAFF
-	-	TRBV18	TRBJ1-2	TGTGCCAGCTCGCAGGGCCTCGCCGGGGCTGGCTACACCTTC	CASSQGLAGAGYTF
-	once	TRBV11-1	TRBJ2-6	TGTGCCAGCAGCTTAGTGGGGGCTGGGGCCAACGTCCTGACTTTC	CASSLVGAGANVLTF
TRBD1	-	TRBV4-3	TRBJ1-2	TGCGCCAGCAGCCAAGAACGCGGGACAGGGGGCTCTGGCTATGGCTACACCTTC	CASSQERGTGGSGYGYTF
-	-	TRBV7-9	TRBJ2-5	TGTGCCAGCTCCGGGGAGACCCAGTACTTC	CASSGETQYF
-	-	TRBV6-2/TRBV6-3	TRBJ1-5	TGTGCCAGCAGTTCGACGACAAGGGGAGGTAATCAGCCCCAGCATTTT	CASSSTTRGGNQPQHF
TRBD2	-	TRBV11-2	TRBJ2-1	TGTGCCAGCAGCGCCGGACTAGCGGGAGAACACTTCTACAATGAGCAGTTCTTC	CASSAGLAGEHFYNEQFF
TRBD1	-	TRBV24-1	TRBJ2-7	TGTGCCACCAGTGATAGTCTCGGGACAGACTCCTACGAGCAGTACTTC	CATSDSLGTDSYEQYF
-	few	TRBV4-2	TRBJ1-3	TGTGCCAGCAGCCAAGATGGGGCGACGATGAGCTCTGGAAACACCATATATTTT	CASSQDGATMSSGNTIYF
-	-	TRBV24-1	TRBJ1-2	TGTGCCACCAGTGGAGAGACAGACTATGGCTACACCTTC	CATSGETDYGYTF
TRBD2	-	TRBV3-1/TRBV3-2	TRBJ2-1	TGTGCCAGCAGCCAAGAAGTCTTAGCGGGAGTCGACAATGAGCAGTTCTTC	CASSQEVLAGVDNEQFF
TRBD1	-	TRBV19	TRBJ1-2	TGTGCCAGTAGGCCGGGACAGGGGAACTATGGCTACACCTTC	CASRPGQGNYGYTF
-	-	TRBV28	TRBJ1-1	TGTGCCAGCAGACTCGGGACACCTAAGACTGAAGCTTTCTTT	CASRLGTPKTEAFF
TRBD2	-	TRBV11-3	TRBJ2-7	TGTGCCAGCAGCTTAGATTCCCCGGGACTAGCGGGAGTTACCTACGAGCAGTACTTC	CASSLDSPGLAGVTYEQYF
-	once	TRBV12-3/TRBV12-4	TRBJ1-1	TGTGCCAGCAGTCTACAGGGACATGAAGCTTTCTTT	CASSLQGHEAFF
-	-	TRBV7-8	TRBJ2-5	TGTGCCAGCAGCTTAGATAGGGGGGAAGAGACCCAGTACTTC	CASSLDRGEETQYF
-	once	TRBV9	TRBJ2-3	TGTGCCAGCAGCGGAGAATTAGCCGCGGCGCAGTATTTT	CASSGELAAAQYF
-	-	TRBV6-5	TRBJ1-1	TGTGCCAGCAGTTACGCTGTCGGGGCCGACACTGAAGCTTTCTTT	CASSYAVGADTEAFF
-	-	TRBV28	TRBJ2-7	TGTGCCAGCAGTTTAGGTTCCTACGAGCAGTACTTC	CASSLGSYEQYF
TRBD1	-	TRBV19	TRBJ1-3	TGTGCCAGTAGCCGGGGGACAGGGGCCGGAAACACCATATATTTT	CASSRGTGAGNTIYF
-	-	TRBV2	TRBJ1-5	TGTGCCAGCAGCGCACAGGGTTTGGAACCCCAGCATTTT	CASSAQGLEPQHF
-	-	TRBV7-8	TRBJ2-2	TGTGCCAGCAGCCCGCGTTCGGCGGGTACCGGGGAGCTGTTTTTT	CASSPRSAGTGELFF
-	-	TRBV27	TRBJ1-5	TGTGCCAGCAGTTTATCGGTCAATCAGCCCCAGCATTTT	CASSLSVNQPQHF
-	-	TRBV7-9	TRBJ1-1	TGTGCCAGCAGCTTAGGGCAGGGGAACACTGAAGCTTTCTTT	CASSLGQGNTEAFF
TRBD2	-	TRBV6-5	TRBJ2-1	TGTGCCAGCAGTACGGGGACTAGCGGGAGGCAGTTCTTC	CASSTGTSGRQFF